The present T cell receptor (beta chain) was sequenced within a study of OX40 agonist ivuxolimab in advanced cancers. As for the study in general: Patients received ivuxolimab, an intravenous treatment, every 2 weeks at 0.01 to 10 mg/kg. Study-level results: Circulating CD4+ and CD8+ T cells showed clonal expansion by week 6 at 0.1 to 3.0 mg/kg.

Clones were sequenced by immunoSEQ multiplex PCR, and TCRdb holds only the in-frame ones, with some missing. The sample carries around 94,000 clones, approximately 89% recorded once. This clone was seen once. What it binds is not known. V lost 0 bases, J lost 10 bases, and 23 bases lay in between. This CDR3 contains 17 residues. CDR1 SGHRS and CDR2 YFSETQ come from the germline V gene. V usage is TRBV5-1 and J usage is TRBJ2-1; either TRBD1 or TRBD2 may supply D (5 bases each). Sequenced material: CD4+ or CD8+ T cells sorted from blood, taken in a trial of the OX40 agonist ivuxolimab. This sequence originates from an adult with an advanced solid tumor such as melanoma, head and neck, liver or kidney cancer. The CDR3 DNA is TGCGCCAGCAGCTTGGCCATTGGGGGAGTCACCTCCGGGGAGCAGTTCTTC. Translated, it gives CASSLAIGGVTSGEQFF.